This TCR beta chain was captured in a study of shared clonotypes between healthy human individuals. Study details: There were three CD4 naive, three CD4 memory, two CD8 naive and one CD8 memory plates per donor. Study-wide results and caveats: Relative to memory subsets, naive subsets generally showed larger estimated richness. Blood was the only sampled material, and tissue repertoires likely differ. Rarefaction exposed incomplete sorted-subset sequencing despite large depth.

The CDR3 is 15 residues long. Deletions cut 6 bases from V and 0 bases from J, with 11 bases between. CDR1 is LNHDA and CDR2 is SQIVND in the germline V gene (reference sequence). This clone was recorded once. Its antigen is as yet unknown. Clones were sequenced by immunoSEQ multiplex PCR, and TCRdb holds only the in-frame ones, with some missing. The profile shows some 240,000 clones, 50% to 75% of them singletons. The sample consisted of memory CD4+ T cells sorted from blood. Stated subset: CD45RA-negative fraction. This TCR derives from a man aged 30 to 45 in good health. The rearrangement links TRBV19 to TRBJ2-2; D is possibly TRBD1 (5 bases). The DNA for the CDR3 is TGTGCCAGTAGCCAACAGGCGGCGAACACCGGGGAGCTGTTTTTT. This gives the protein CASSQQAANTGELFF.